A selection of T cell receptor beta chains follows, all from one sample in a study of shared clonotypes between healthy human individuals. TCRdb's copy holds only in-frame clones and misses some; the assay was immunoSEQ multiplex PCR. Here the sample spans over 750,000 clones, 90% to 98% being singletons. Material for sequencing was naive CD8+ T cells sorted from blood. The receptors come from a man younger than 40 in good health. Both conserved end residues are part of each CDR3. The D gene is left open where the match is weak. For some rows the clone size is stated as once, few or many, or as a class when expanded; others skip it.

clone_size	v_call	j_call	d_call	cdr3_nt	cdr3_aa
-	TRBV28	TRBJ2-7	TRBD1	TGTGCCAGCAACGACAGGGCCTACGAGCAGTACTTC	CASNDRAYEQYF
-	TRBV10-3	TRBJ1-1	-	TGTGCCATCGGAAGGAAAGAAGGGACTGAAGCTTTCTTT	CAIGRKEGTEAFF
-	TRBV29-1	TRBJ2-7	TRBD2	TGCAGCGTTGAAATGGCTAGCGGGAGAGGCTACGAGCAGTACTTC	CSVEMASGRGYEQYF
-	TRBV9	TRBJ2-3	TRBD2	TGTGCCAGCAGCGTAGGACTAGCGGGACTCGATACGCAGTATTTT	CASSVGLAGLDTQYF
-	TRBV6-1	TRBJ2-7	TRBD2	TGTGCCAGTCGACTAGCGGGGACCTACGAGCAGTACTTC	CASRLAGTYEQYF
-	TRBV2	TRBJ2-7	TRBD1	TGTGCCAGCAGAGTACCCCGGGACAGGGTAGCCTACGAGCAGTACTTC	CASRVPRDRVAYEQYF
-	TRBV27	TRBJ2-1	-	TGTGCCAGCAGTCGGGGTACTTTCCGGGATGAGCAGTTCTTC	CASSRGTFRDEQFF
-	TRBV9	TRBJ2-7	-	TGTGCCAGCAGCGTAGGGATGTCGGGACAAAGCGGATTCGAGCAGTACTTC	CASSVGMSGQSGFEQYF
-	TRBV11-2	TRBJ2-7	TRBD1	TGTGCCAGCAGCTTAGTCGGACAGGGAATCCTTGTCTACGAGCAGTACTTC	CASSLVGQGILVYEQYF
-	TRBV4-3	TRBJ2-4	TRBD2	TGCGCCAGCAGCCCCCAGGCTAGCGGGAGCTCCATTCAGTACTTC	CASSPQASGSSIQYF
-	TRBV7-9	TRBJ2-5	-	TGTGCCAGCAGCTCCGGGACACCCTTGGGAGAGACCCAGTACTTC	CASSSGTPLGETQYF
-	TRBV7-6	TRBJ1-1	TRBD1	TGTGCCAGCAGCTCGGGACAGGGGGCTGAGAACACTGAAGCTTTCTTT	CASSSGQGAENTEAFF
-	TRBV5-1	TRBJ1-5	-	TGCGCCAGCAGCTTGGCCGGGTCTAGCAATCAGCCCCAGCATTTT	CASSLAGSSNQPQHF
-	TRBV7-7	TRBJ2-2	-	TGTGCTACCACCACCGCACGGACAGCGAACACCGGGGAGCTGTTTTTT	CATTTARTANTGELFF
-	TRBV5-1	TRBJ2-1	TRBD2	TGCGCCAGCAGATCGGGACTAGCGGATTACAATGAGCAGTTCTTC	CASRSGLADYNEQFF
-	TRBV27	TRBJ2-7	-	-	CASSFGGGTPRYF
once	TRBV7-6	TRBJ2-1	-	TGTGCCAGCAGCGAAAGCTCCTCGACCTTGGTAGGGCGTGAGCAGTTCTTC	CASSESSSTLVGREQFF
-	TRBV11-2	TRBJ2-3	-	TGTGCCAGCAGCGTAGGAACCCCAGATACGCAGTATTTT	CASSVGTPDTQYF
-	TRBV5-4	TRBJ2-5	TRBD1	TGTGCCAGCAGCCCGGTGGACAGGGTAGAGGAGACCCAGTACTTC	CASSPVDRVEETQYF
once	TRBV5-1	TRBJ2-7	TRBD2	TGCGCCAGCAAGACTAGCGGGAACTACGAGCAGTACTTC	CASKTSGNYEQYF
-	TRBV5-6	TRBJ2-3	TRBD2	TGTGCCAGCAGCACCGGGACTACAAAGCAGACAGATACGCAGTATTTT	CASSTGTTKQTDTQYF
-	TRBV13	TRBJ2-3	-	TGTGCCAGCAGTTCCCGCCCAGATACGCAGTATTTT	CASSSRPDTQYF
-	TRBV29-1	TRBJ2-1	-	TGCAGCGTTGTCAGCCAGGACTCCTACAATGAGCAGTTCTTC	CSVVSQDSYNEQFF
-	TRBV4-1	TRBJ2-7	TRBD1	TGCGCCAGCAGCCAGAGGGACAGGGCCTACGAGCAGTACTTC	CASSQRDRAYEQYF
-	TRBV7-8	TRBJ2-7	TRBD2	TGTGCCAGCAGCTTTCGGACTAGCGTGTACGAGCAGTACTTC	CASSFRTSVYEQYF
-	TRBV27	TRBJ2-1	-	TGTGCCAGCAGTTTATCGAGGGGAGACCACGGGAACAATGAGCAGTTCTTC	CASSLSRGDHGNNEQFF
-	TRBV4-1	TRBJ2-7	TRBD2	TGCGCCAGCAGCCAAGGACCGGGAGGCTTCGAGCAGTACTTC	CASSQGPGGFEQYF
once	TRBV6-4	TRBJ2-3	-	TGTGCCAGCAGTGATGAAGCGGGCACAGATACGCAGTATTTT	CASSDEAGTDTQYF
-	TRBV28	TRBJ2-7	-	TGTGCCAGCAGTTTAGCGGGAAGCTACGAGCAGTACTTC	CASSLAGSYEQYF
-	TRBV2	TRBJ2-5	TRBD1	TGTGCCAGCATGGGGACAGAAGAGACCCAGTACTTC	CASMGTEETQYF
-	TRBV28	TRBJ2-7	-	TGTGCCAGCAGCCCGGGACGGTCCTACGAGCAGTACTTC	CASSPGRSYEQYF
few	TRBV5-1	TRBJ2-7	-	TGCGCCAGCAGCTTTGACCCAAGCGGTTATTGGGAGCAGTACTTC	CASSFDPSGYWEQYF
-	TRBV25-1	TRBJ1-4	TRBD1	TGTGCCAGCAGTGGACGGGACAGGGCTGAAAAACTGTTTTTT	CASSGRDRAEKLFF
once	TRBV29-1	TRBJ2-7	TRBD2	TGCAGCGTTGAAGATCGGTCCAAACTAGCGGGAGGGGGCTACGAGCAGTACTTC	CSVEDRSKLAGGGYEQYF
-	TRBV7-9	TRBJ2-1	-	TGTGCCAGCAGCCCCTTTACTAGCACCAATGAGCAGTTCTTC	CASSPFTSTNEQFF
-	TRBV4-1	TRBJ2-1	-	TGCGCCAGCAGCCAAGACGGGGGCGGGAACAATGAGCAGTTCTTC	CASSQDGGGNNEQFF
-	TRBV29-1	TRBJ2-7	-	TGCAGCGCAGTTAAGACAGCCTCCTACGAGCAGTACTTC	CSAVKTASYEQYF
-	TRBV29-1	TRBJ2-2	TRBD2	TGCAGCGCTGAGGGACTAGCGGGAGGCCACACCGGGGAGCTGTTTTTT	CSAEGLAGGHTGELFF
-	TRBV19	TRBJ1-4	-	TGTGCCAGTAGCACGGAGGCCTCGGGGCCAACTAATGAAAAACTGTTTTTT	CASSTEASGPTNEKLFF
-	TRBV27	TRBJ2-2	-	TGTGCCAGCAGTTTCTTTCTTGGGACACCGGACTTAAACACCGGGGAGCTGTTTTTT	CASSFFLGTPDLNTGELFF
-	TRBV18	TRBJ2-3	-	TGTGCCAGCTCACCTCTTGCGTGGGGGGAAGACGGCACAGATACGCAGTATTTT	CASSPLAWGEDGTDTQYF